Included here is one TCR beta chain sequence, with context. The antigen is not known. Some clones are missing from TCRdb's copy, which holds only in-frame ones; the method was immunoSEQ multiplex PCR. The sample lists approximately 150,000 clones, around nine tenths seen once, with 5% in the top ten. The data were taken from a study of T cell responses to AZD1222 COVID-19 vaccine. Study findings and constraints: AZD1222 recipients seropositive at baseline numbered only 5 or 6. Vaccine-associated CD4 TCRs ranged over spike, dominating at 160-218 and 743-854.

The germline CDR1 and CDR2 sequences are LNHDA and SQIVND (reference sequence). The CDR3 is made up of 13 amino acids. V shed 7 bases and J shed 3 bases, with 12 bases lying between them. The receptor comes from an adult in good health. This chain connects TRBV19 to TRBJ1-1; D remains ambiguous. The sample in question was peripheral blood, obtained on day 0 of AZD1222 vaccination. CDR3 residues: CASNSFWDTEAFF. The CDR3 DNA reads TGTGCCAGTAATAGCTTCTGGGACACTGAAGCTTTCTTT.